This T cell receptor beta chain emerged from a study of monozygotic twins with inflammatory bowel disease. The total RNA came straight from whole blood, and T cells were not sorted beforehand. The CDR3 sequence is 14 residues long. Germline V gives CDR1 DFQATT, CDR2 SNEGSKA (reference sequence). TCRdb re-called the 5' RACE reads and gives one entry per CDR3 protein, without DNA. The specimen's table records 330,000 or so distinct CDR3 sequences. The chain combines TRBV20-1 with TRBJ2-7; the D call from TCRdb, TRBD1, cannot be confirmed without DNA. The sequenced material came from blood. This clonotype was sampled from a human donor with ulcerative colitis or Crohn's disease, or a healthy co-twin of an affected twin (not recorded which). CDR3: CSARDGQGPYEQYF.